Each of the 2 T cell receptor beta chains below was sequenced from the same sample in a study of blood T cell repertoires in COVID-19. The data were produced by immunoSEQ multiplex PCR, yet TCRdb's version contains in-frame clones alone and is incomplete. The sample consists of some 260,000 clones, approximately 80% of them appearing once. Sequencing was carried out using peripheral blood. Every receptor here comes from a woman between 40 and 50 years old with active or convalescent COVID-19.

This chain connects TRBV2 to TRBJ2-1; 9 bases agree with TRBD2. J lost 5 bases, V lost 7 bases, and 3 bases had no gene match. The CDR3 extends over 13 amino acids. Germline loops: CDR1 SNHLY, CDR2 FYNNEI. The CDR3 coding sequence is TGTGCCAGCAATCGACTAGCGGACAATGAGCAGTTCTTC. Translating gives CASNRLADNEQFF.

The genes are TRBV5-1 and TRBJ2-2; 10 nucleotides match TRBD1. This CDR3 spans 19 amino acids. The junction had 13 bases not matched to a gene; V was cut back by 3 bases and J by 2 bases. CDR1 is SGHRS and CDR2 is YFSETQ in the germline V gene. CDR3 nucleotide sequence: TGCGCCAGCAGCTGGGACAGGGGTTCAGGCGGGGGAAACACCGGGGAGCTGTTTTTT. Protein: CASSWDRGSGGGNTGELFF.